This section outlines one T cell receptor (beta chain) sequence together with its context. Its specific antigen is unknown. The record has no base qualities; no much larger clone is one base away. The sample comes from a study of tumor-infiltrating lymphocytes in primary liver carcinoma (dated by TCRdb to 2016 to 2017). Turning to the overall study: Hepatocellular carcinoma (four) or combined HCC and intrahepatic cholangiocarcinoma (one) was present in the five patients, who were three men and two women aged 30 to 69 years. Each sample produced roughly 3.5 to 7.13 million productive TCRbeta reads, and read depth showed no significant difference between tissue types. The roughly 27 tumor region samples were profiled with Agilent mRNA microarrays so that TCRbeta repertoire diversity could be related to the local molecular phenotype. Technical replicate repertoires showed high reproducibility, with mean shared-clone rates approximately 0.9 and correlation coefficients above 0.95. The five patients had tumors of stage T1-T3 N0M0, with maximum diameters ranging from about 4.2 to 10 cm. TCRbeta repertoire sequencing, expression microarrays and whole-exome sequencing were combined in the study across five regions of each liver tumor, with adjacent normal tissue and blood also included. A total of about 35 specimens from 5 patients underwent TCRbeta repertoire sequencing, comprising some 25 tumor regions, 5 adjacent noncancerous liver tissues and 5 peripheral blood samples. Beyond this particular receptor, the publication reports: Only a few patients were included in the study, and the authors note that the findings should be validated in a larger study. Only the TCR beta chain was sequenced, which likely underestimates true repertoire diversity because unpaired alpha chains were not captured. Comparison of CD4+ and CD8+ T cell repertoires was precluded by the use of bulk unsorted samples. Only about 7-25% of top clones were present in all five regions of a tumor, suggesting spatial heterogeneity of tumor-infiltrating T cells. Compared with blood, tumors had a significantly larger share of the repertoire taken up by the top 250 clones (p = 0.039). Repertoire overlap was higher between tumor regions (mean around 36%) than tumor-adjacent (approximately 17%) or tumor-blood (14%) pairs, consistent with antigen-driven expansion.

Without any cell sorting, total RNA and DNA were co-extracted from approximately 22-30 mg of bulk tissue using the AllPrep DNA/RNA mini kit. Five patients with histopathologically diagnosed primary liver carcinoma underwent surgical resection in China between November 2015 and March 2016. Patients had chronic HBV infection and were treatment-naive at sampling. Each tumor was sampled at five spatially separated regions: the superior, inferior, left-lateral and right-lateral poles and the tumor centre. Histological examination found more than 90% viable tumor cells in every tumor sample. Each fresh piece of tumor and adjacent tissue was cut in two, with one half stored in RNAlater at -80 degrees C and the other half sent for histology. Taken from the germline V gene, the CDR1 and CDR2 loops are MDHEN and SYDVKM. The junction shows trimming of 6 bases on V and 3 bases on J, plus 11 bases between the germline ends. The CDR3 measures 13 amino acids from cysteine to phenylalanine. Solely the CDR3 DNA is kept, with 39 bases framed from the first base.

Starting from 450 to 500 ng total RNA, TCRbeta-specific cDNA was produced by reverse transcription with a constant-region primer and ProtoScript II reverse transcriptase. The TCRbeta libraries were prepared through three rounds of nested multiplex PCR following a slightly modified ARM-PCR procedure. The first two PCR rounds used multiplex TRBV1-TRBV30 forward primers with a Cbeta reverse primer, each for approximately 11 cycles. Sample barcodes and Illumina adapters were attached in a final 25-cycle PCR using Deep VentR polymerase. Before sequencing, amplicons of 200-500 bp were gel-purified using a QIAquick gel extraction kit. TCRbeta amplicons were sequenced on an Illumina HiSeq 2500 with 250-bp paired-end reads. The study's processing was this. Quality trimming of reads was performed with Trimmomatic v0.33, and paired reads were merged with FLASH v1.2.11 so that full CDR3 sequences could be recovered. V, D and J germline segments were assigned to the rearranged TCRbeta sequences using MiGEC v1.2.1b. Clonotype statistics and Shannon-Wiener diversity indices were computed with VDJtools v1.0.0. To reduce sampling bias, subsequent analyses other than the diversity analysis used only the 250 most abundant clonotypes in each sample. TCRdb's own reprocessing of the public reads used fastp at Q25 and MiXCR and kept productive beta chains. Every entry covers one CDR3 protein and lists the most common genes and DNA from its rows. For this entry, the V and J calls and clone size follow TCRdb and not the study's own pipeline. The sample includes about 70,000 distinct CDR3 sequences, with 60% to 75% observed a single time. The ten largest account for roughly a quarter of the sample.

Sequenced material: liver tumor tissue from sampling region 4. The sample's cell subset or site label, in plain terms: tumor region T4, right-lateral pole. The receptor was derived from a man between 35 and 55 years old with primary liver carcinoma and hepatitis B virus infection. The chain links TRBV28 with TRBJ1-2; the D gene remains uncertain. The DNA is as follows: TGTGCCAGCAGGTCAAAATGGGACTATGGCTACACCTTC. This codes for CASRSKWDYGYTF.